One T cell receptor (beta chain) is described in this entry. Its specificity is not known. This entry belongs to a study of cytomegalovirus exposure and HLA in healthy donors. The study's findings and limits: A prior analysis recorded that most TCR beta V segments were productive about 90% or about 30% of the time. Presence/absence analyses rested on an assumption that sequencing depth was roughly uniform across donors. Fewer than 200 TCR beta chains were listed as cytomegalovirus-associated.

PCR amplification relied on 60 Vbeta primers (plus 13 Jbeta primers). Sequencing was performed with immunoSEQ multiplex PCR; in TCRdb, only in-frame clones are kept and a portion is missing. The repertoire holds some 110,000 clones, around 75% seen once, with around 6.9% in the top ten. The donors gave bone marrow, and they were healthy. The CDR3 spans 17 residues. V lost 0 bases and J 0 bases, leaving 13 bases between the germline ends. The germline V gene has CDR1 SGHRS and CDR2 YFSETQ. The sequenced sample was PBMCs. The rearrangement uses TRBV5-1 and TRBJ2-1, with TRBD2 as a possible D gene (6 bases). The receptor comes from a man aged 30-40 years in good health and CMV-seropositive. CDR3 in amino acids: CASSLGGTSSSYNEQFF. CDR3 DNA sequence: TGCGCCAGCAGCTTGGGCGGGACTTCGAGCTCCTACAATGAGCAGTTCTTC.